The entry that follows covers one T cell receptor (beta chain) sequence. This entry comes from a study of OX40 agonist ivuxolimab in advanced cancers. On the study more broadly: Dose-escalation patients had hepatocellular carcinoma, melanoma, renal cell or head and neck cancer.

There are 13 residues in the CDR3. V lost 3 bases, J lost 0 bases, and 6 bases lay in between. Germline CDR1 MNHEY, CDR2 SVGAGI. Only in-frame clones appear in the TCRdb table, and some are missing; sequencing was by immunoSEQ multiplex PCR. The table includes tens of thousands of clones, 81% detected once. The TCR originated in an adult with an advanced solid tumor such as melanoma, head and neck, liver or kidney cancer. V is TRBV6-5 and J is TRBJ2-7; D uncertain. The input for sequencing was CD4+ or CD8+ T cells sorted from blood, taken in a trial of the OX40 agonist ivuxolimab. CDR3 in DNA: TGTGCCAGCAGTTATGCGGCCTCCTACGAGCAGTACTTC. The encoded protein is CASSYAASYEQYF.